This record covers a single TCR beta chain. What it binds is not known. This sample was included in a study of monozygotic twins with cystic fibrosis. For the study at large: Library input was about 3 micrograms of fragmented DNA, with about 15 PCR cycles.

Study-wide points: Clonality was generally low (median around 0.01), higher in the most severe patients. V usage most resembled the co-twin in 13 of 16 pairs.

V dropped 1 base and J dropped 4; count of bases not matched to a gene: 2. The CDR3 loop spans 14 amino acids. Germline V gene data show CDR1 as LGHNA and CDR2 as YSLEER. Sequenced by immunoSEQ multiplex PCR; TCRdb stores in-frame clones only, minus some. The table includes roughly 30,000 clones, 92% detected once. The chain combines TRBV4-3 with TRBJ2-7; 9 positions match TRBD2. The source is a girl aged 2 to 9 with cystic fibrosis. Sample: blood. The CDR3 loop reads CASSQGTSEYEQYF. CDR3 DNA sequence: TGCGCCAGCAGCCAAGGGACTAGCGAATACGAGCAGTACTTC.